One and the same sample provided the 27 T cell receptor beta chains below, sequenced in a study of blood T cell repertoires in COVID-19. Assay: immunoSEQ multiplex PCR; the TCRdb copy retains only in-frame clones and omits some. The table records about 270,000 clones, less than 90% of them present only once. Sequenced material: peripheral blood. The receptors stem from a woman aged 25-40 years with COVID-19, enrolled during active disease.

This rearrangement joins TRBV6-5 to TRBJ2-4, with D unresolved. From germline, CDR1 is MNHEY and CDR2 SVGAGI. V lost 2 bases, J lost 8 bases, and 10 bases lay in between. CDR3 length: 13 amino acids. CDR3 sequence: CASSYDQTHIQYF. CDR3 nucleotide sequence: TGTGCCAGCAGTTACGACCAGACACACATTCAGTACTTC.

This rearrangement joins TRBV19 to TRBJ2-1; D remains unclear. Trimming pared 3 bases from V and 2 bases from J, leaving 8 bases between. The CDR3 runs to 14 residues. The germline gives CDR1 LNHDA, CDR2 SQIVND (reference sequence). The CDR3 loop is CASSIRVTYNEQFF. Here the CDR3 DNA reads TGTGCCAGTAGTATCCGAGTTACCTACAATGAGCAGTTCTTC.

The gene calls are TRBV5-1 and TRBJ1-5, with 9 bases lining up with TRBD1. The CDR3 is made up of 16 amino acids. The V segment lost 4 bases and the J segment 7 bases; nucleotides outside the gene matches: 12. Germline V CDR1 and CDR2: SGHRS, YFSETQ. CDR3 sequence reads: CASSAGTGPFGQPQHF. CDR3 bases: TGCGCCAGCAGCGCCGGGACAGGGCCCTTCGGGCAGCCCCAGCATTTT.

The chain employs TRBV6-2 or TRBV6-3 and TRBJ2-1; the match to TRBD2 covers 12 bases. Per germline, CDR1 MNHEY and CDR2 SVGEGT. J was trimmed by 6 bases and V by 6 bases; bases with no gene match: 6. The CDR3 spans 15 residues. CDR3 sequence (DNA): TGTGCCAGCAGATACGGACTAGCGGGGCGCAATGAGCAGTTCTTC. Amino acid sequence: CASRYGLAGRNEQFF.

This clone was seen once. In DNA, the CDR3 is TGTGCCAGCAGCACCGGGGACAGCTTTTACGAGCAGTACTTC. It is translated as CASSTGDSFYEQYF. The rearrangement joins TRBV9 to TRBJ2-7; 7 bases line up with TRBD1. This CDR3 region has 14 residues. Trimming took 4 bases from V and 4 from J; bases not matched to a gene: 8. Germline CDR1 reads SGDLS; CDR2 reads YYNGEE.

CDR3 nucleotide sequence: TGTGCCAGTCTTACGGACAGGGCTGAAAAACTGTTTTTT. This translates into CASLTDRAEKLFF. This rearrangement joins TRBV2 to TRBJ1-4, with 8 bases matching TRBD1. The CDR3 has 13 amino acids. With V trimmed by 9 bases and J by 7 bases, 7 bases remained unmatched. Germline loops: CDR1 SNHLY, CDR2 FYNNEI.

The chain has TRBV15 and TRBJ1-5; D ambiguous. Germline lookup yields CDR1 LNHNV and CDR2 YYDKDF (reference sequence). The length of the CDR3 is 14 residues. Trimming cost V 5 bases and J 9 bases, with 17 bases left between them. Here the CDR3 reads CATSRGPEVMPQHF. The CDR3 DNA is TGTGCCACCAGCCGGGGTCCTGAAGTGATGCCCCAGCATTTT.

This chain links TRBV19 with TRBJ1-1; 7 positions agree with TRBD1. Germline CDR1 and CDR2: LNHDA and SQIVND (reference sequence). V shed 8 bases and J 0 bases; nucleotides not matched to a gene: 9. This CDR3 has 15 residues. CDR3 in DNA: TGTGCCAGTTATCGAGGACAGGACATGAACACTGAAGCTTTCTTT. Protein product: CASYRGQDMNTEAFF.

This chain links TRBV27 with TRBJ2-3; D uncertain. Per germline, CDR1 MNHEY and CDR2 SMNVEV (reference sequence). The length of the CDR3 is 13 residues. With 3 bases removed from V and 6 bases from J, the gap between germline ends came to 10 bases. CDR3 in amino acids: CASSLAGPDTQYF. CDR3 nucleotide sequence: TGTGCCAGCAGTTTGGCAGGTCCGGATACGCAGTATTTT.

This chain joins TRBV27 and TRBJ1-6; D gene unclear. V was pared by 3 bases and J by 10 bases, with 28 bases between. Germline V gene data show CDR1 as MNHEY and CDR2 as SMNVEV (reference sequence). This CDR3 has 19 amino acids. CDR3 amino acids: CASSFARSGSLGGNSPLHF. Here the CDR3 DNA reads TGTGCCAGCAGTTTCGCTCGCTCGGGCTCCCTTGGAGGAAACTCACCCCTCCACTTT.

The genes are TRBV7-9 and TRBJ2-3; D is unclear. The CDR3 length is 15 residues. From germline, CDR1 is SEHNR and CDR2 FQNEAQ (reference sequence). The V gene lost 5 bases and the J gene lost 0 bases, with 12 bases spanning the gap. The CDR3 spells CASSPLVDSTDTQYF. In DNA form, the CDR3 reads TGTGCCAGCAGCCCCCTAGTCGACAGCACAGATACGCAGTATTTT. Complete variable domain (other parts from reference TRBV7-9 and TRBJ2-3): DTGVSQNPRHKITKRGQNVTFRCDPISEHNRLYWYRQTLGQGPEFLTYFQNEAQLEKSRLLSDRFSAERPKGSFSTLEIQRTEQGDSAMYLCASSPLVDSTDTQYFGPGTRLTVL.

The chain has TRBV10-3 and TRBJ1-1; a weak D match, TRBD1 (6 bases). Germline V CDR1 and CDR2: ENHRY, SYGVKD. The CDR3 has 13 residues. With 0 bases removed from V and 7 bases from J, the gap between germline ends came to 9 bases. The CDR3 DNA follows: TGTGCCATCAGTGAGTCGACAGGAATTGAAGCTTTCTTT. Its translation is CAISESTGIEAFF.

J is TRBJ1-5 and V is TRBV12-5; the D is unclear. There are 13 residues in the CDR3. The V end lost 1 base, the J end lost 4 bases, and 5 bases lay between the germline ends. Germline V gene data show CDR1 as LGHNT and CDR2 as FRNRAP. CDR3: CASGLGENQPQHF. Here the CDR3 DNA reads TGTGCTAGTGGTTTGGGGGAGAATCAGCCCCAGCATTTT.

This chain connects TRBV28 to TRBJ1-1; 10 nucleotides align to TRBD1. With 8 bases clipped from V and 7 bases from J, the junction kept 7 bases outside the gene matches. From germline, CDR1 is MDHEN and CDR2 SYDVKM. This CDR3 has 13 residues. This CDR3 is CASYRDRGLEAFF. The CDR3 DNA sequence: TGTGCCAGCTACCGGGACAGGGGCCTTGAAGCTTTCTTT.

The chain combines TRBV14 with TRBJ2-7, with D possibly TRBD2 on 6 matching bases. Germline V gene data show CDR1 as SGHDN and CDR2 as FVKESK. CDR3 size: 13 residues. V dropped 1 base and J dropped 3 bases, with 7 bases sitting between them. CDR3 in amino acids: CASSQGRGYEQYF. The CDR3, as DNA: TGTGCCAGCAGCCAAGGGCGGGGCTACGAGCAGTACTTC.

This clone was counted a single time. The V call is TRBV4-1, the J call TRBJ2-5, with D possibly TRBD1 on 5 matching bases. The CDR3 spans 17 residues. Trimming took 0 bases from V and 1 from J, leaving 15 bases between them. Germline-derived CDR1 and CDR2 are MGHRA and YSYEKL. The CDR3 coding sequence is TGCGCCAGCAGCCAAGACCCGCCTAGGGGTTCCCAAGAGACCCAGTACTTC. It codes for CASSQDPPRGSQETQYF.

This rearrangement joins TRBV27 to TRBJ2-1; D is perhaps TRBD2 (5 bases). The V gene's germline CDR1 is MNHEY and CDR2 SMNVEV (reference sequence). The V and J ends lost 8 bases and 7 bases respectively, with 12 bases between them. The CDR3 runs 12 residues. CDR3 sequence (DNA): TGTGCCAGCGGAGGTTGGAGGAATGAGCAGTTCTTC. Its protein product is CASGGWRNEQFF.

V usage is TRBV11-2 and J usage is TRBJ2-7; 7 positions match TRBD2. Germline values: CDR1 SGHAT, CDR2 FQNNGV. The CDR3 is 14 amino acids. V lost 4 bases, J lost 3 bases, and 6 bases stayed unmatched. The CDR3 DNA follows: TGTGCCAGCAGCTGGGGGGGTCGAGACTACGAGCAGTACTTC. Protein sequence: CASSWGGRDYEQYF.

The gene calls are TRBV11-1 and TRBJ2-3, with 11 bases aligning to TRBD2. The CDR3 extends over 14 amino acids. Per the germline V gene, CDR1 is SGHAT and CDR2 is FQDESV (reference sequence). The V gene end was trimmed by 3 bases and the J gene end by 4 bases; junction bases not matched to a gene: 0. CDR3 protein: CASSFSGGADTQYF. The CDR3 DNA follows: TGTGCCAGCAGCTTTAGCGGGGGGGCAGATACGCAGTATTTT.

The chain couples TRBV3-1 (or the pseudogene TRBV3-2) to TRBJ1-6; 9 bases fit TRBD1. The V segment lost 3 bases and the J segment 9 bases; nucleotides outside the gene matches: 3. The CDR3 is made up of 14 amino acids. Germline V CDR1 and CDR2: LGHDT, YNNKEL (reference sequence). In nucleotides, the CDR3 is TGTGCCAGCAGCCACGGGACAGGGTTTTCACCCCTCCACTTT. Encoded protein: CASSHGTGFSPLHF.

V and J are TRBV27 and TRBJ2-5; 12 nucleotides line up with TRBD2. J lost 7 bases, V lost 6 bases, and 9 bases had no gene match. Germline lookup yields CDR1 MNHEY and CDR2 SMNVEV (reference sequence). The CDR3 spans 15 residues. The CDR3, as DNA: TGTGCCAGCAGGCCTAGCGGGGGGGCGTCGGCGACCCAGTACTTC. Encoded protein: CASRPSGGASATQYF.

This chain joins TRBV2 and TRBJ1-5, with TRBD1 matching 7 bases. CDR1 is SNHLY, CDR2 FYNNEI, per germline. This CDR3 has 17 amino acids. V gave up 5 bases and J gave up 0 bases; unmatched junction bases: 10. The CDR3 DNA follows: TGTGCCAGCAGTCAAATCAACAGGGGCAATAGCAATCAGCCCCAGCATTTT. It codes for CASSQINRGNSNQPQHF.

The rearrangement uses TRBV5-5 and TRBJ1-1; unclear D gene. Germline CDR1 and CDR2: SGHKS and YYEKEE (reference sequence). Trimming pared 0 bases from V and 1 base from J, leaving 10 bases between. The CDR3 is 15 amino acids. CDR3 DNA sequence: TGTGCCAGCAGCTTGGCCTCCGGTTCGAACACTGAAGCTTTCTTT. Its translation is CASSLASGSNTEAFF.

The chain joins TRBV6-5 to TRBJ1-1, with a tentative D call TRBD1 (5 bases). From germline, CDR1 is MNHEY and CDR2 SVGAGI. With 6 bases removed from V and 8 bases from J, the gap between germline ends came to 13 bases. The CDR3 consists of 12 residues. This chain's CDR3 is CASSPGGSEAFF. The CDR3 bases are TGTGCCAGCAGCCCCGGGGGGTCCGAAGCTTTCTTT.

The gene calls are TRBV10-1 and TRBJ2-7; possibly TRBD1 for D (6 bases). This CDR3 contains 16 residues. V was trimmed by 4 bases and J by 0 bases, leaving 16 bases between them. Germline V gene sequence: CDR1 WNHNN, CDR2 SYGVQD (reference sequence). In nucleotides, the CDR3 is TGCGCCAGCAGTGGGGGCAGGGGAAGGAGCTCCTACGAGCAGTACTTC. Its protein is CASSGGRGRSSYEQYF.

The chain couples TRBV5-4 to TRBJ2-1; 9 bases fit TRBD1. This CDR3 has 16 residues. Unmatched junction bases numbered 7, after V lost 2 bases and J lost 4 bases. Germline V gene sequence: CDR1 SGHNT, CDR2 YYREEE (reference sequence). The CDR3 DNA reads as TGTGCCAGCAGCTTAGGCGGGACAGGGATATACAATGAGCAGTTCTTC. Translating gives CASSLGGTGIYNEQFF.

V gene TRBV7-8 combines with J gene TRBJ1-1; unclear D gene. The CDR3 has 14 amino acids. Looked up from germline, CDR1 is SGHVS and CDR2 is FQNEAQ. V was clipped by 1 base and J by 1 base, with 7 bases between them. CDR3 region: CASSLEQPNTEAFF. The CDR3 DNA reads TGTGCCAGCAGCTTAGAACAGCCGAACACTGAAGCTTTCTTT.